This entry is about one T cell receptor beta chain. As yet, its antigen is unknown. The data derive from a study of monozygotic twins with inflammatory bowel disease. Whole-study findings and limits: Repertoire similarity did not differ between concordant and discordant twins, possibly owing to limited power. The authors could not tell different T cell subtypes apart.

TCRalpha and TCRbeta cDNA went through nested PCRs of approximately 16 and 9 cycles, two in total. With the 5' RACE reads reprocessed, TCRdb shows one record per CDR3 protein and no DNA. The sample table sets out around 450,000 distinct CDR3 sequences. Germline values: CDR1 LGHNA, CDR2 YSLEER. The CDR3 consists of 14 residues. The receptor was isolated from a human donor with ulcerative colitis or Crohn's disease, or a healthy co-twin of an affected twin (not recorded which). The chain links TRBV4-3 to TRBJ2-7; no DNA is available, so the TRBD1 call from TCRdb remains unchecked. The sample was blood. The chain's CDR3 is CASSQVTGDHEQYF.